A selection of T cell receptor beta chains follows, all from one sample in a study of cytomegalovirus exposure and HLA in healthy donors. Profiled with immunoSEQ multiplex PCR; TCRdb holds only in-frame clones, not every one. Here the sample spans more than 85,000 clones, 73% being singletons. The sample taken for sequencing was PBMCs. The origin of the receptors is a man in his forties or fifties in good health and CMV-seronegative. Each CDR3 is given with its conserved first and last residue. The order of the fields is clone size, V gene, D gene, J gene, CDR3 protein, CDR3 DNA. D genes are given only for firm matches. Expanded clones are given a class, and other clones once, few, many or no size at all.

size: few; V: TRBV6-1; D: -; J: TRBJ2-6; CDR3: CASIRQVTGANVLTF; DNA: TGTGCCAGCATTAGACAGGTGACTGGGGCCAACGTCCTGACTTTC
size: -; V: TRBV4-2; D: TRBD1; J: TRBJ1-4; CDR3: CASSLNRGSNEKLFF; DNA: TGTGCCAGCAGCCTGAACAGGGGGAGTAACGAAAAACTGTTTTTT
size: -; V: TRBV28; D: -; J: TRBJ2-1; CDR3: CASSRRTSNEQFF; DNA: TGTGCCAGCAGTCGGCGGACTTCCAATGAGCAGTTCTTC
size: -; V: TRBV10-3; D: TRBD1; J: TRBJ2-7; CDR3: CAISEYGQGAYF; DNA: TGTGCCATCAGTGAGTATGGACAGGGGGCGTACTTC
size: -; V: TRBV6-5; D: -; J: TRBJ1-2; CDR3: CASRLTGSYGYTF; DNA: TGTGCCAGCAGACTTACAGGTTCTTATGGCTACACCTTC
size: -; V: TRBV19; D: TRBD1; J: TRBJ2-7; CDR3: CASSKTGSLRSYEQYF; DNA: TGTGCCAGTAGCAAGACAGGGTCGCTCAGGTCCTACGAGCAGTACTTC
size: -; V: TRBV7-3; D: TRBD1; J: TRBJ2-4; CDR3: CASSLTGGRGIQYF; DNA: TGTGCCAGCAGCTTGACAGGGGGCCGAGGCATTCAGTACTTC
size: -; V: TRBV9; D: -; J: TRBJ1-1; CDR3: CASSVVARNTEAFF; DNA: TGTGCCAGCAGCGTAGTAGCGAGGAACACTGAAGCTTTCTTT
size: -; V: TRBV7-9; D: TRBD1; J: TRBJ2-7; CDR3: CASSHTTGGVWEQYF; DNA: TGTGCCAGCAGCCATACGACAGGGGGCGTGTGGGAGCAGTACTTC
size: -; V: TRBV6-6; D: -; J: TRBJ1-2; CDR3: CASSTELRRQNGYTF; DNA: TGTGCCAGCAGTACCGAGTTACGGCGGCAGAATGGCTACACCTTC
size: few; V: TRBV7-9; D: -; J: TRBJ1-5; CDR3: CASSPGQYQPQHF; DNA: TGTGCCAGCAGCCCCGGACAGTATCAGCCCCAGCATTTT
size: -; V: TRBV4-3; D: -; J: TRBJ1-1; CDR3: CASSQVHTANTEAFF; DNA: TGCGCCAGCAGCCAAGTGCATACAGCAAACACTGAAGCTTTCTTT
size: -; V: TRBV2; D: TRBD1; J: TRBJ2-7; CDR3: CASSELGTGRDEQYF; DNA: TGTGCCAGCAGTGAATTGGGGACAGGGAGGGACGAGCAGTACTTC
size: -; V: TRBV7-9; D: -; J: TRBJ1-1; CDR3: CASTSGGGNTEAFF; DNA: TGTGCCAGCACCTCTGGGGGGGGGAACACTGAAGCTTTCTTT
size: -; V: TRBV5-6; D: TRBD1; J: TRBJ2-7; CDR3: CASSVGTGISYEQYF; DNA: TGTGCCAGCAGCGTCGGGACAGGGATATCCTACGAGCAGTACTTC
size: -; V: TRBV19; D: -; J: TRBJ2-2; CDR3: CASSTIVGVETGELFF; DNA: TGTGCCAGTAGTACGATTGTCGGGGTGGAGACCGGGGAGCTGTTTTTT
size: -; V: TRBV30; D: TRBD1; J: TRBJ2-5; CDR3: CAWSVGTGDKKTQYF; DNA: TGTGCCTGGAGTGTAGGGACAGGGGATAAGAAGACCCAGTACTTC
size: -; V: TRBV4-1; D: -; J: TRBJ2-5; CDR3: CASSRLPRGETQYF; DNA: TGCGCCAGCAGCCGCCTCCCCCGGGGAGAGACCCAGTACTTC
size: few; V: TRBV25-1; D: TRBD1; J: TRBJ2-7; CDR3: CASSQETGAYEQYF; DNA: TGTGCCAGCAGTCAGGAGACAGGGGCCTACGAGCAGTACTTC
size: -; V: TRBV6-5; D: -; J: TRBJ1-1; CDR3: CASRLHGADTEAFF; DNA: TGTGCCAGCAGGCTACATGGGGCGGACACTGAAGCTTTCTTT
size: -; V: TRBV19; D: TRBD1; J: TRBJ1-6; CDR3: CASIPPPGQGKDNSPLHF; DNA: TGTGCCAGTATCCCACCCCCGGGACAGGGAAAAGATAATTCACCCCTCCACTTT
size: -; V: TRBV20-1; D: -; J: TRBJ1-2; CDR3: CSALQDRDTF; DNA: TGCAGTGCTTTACAGGATCGGGACACCTTC
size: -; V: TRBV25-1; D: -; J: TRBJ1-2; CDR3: CASSPGAGYTF; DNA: TGTGCCAGCAGTCCAGGGGCCGGCTACACCTTC
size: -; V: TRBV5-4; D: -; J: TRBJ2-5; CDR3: CASSLGAGETQYF; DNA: TGTGCCAGCAGCTTGGGGGCGGGGGAGACCCAGTACTTC
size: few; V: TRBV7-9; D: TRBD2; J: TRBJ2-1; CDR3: CASSRLFGGAGYNEQFF; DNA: TGTGCCAGCAGCCGACTGTTCGGGGGGGCGGGATACAATGAGCAGTTCTTC